Listed here are 24 T cell receptor beta chains from one sample, sequenced in a study of shared clonotypes between healthy human individuals (dated by TCRdb to about 2020). Libraries were constructed by the immunoSEQ multiplex PCR assay. Not all clones reach the TCRdb copy of this immuneACCESS table, which keeps in-frame sequences only. Checked studies attribute under half of the gap to unresolved V genes and leave the rest unexplained. Present in this sample are 600,000 to 750,000 clones, 90% of which were seen just once. The ten largest clonotypes hold more than 30% of the sample. Sequenced material: memory CD8+ T cells from PBMCs. The sample's cell subset or site, from its label and the paper: CD45RO+ cells pooled with CCR7-negative TemRA cells. These receptor sequences come from a man between 18 and 29 years old in good health. Some clones in this sample may be carry-over from other donors' samples.

The chain recombines TRBV9 with TRBJ2-5; D is uncertain. Germline assignment: CDR1 SGDLS and CDR2 YYNGEE. V lost 0 bases, J lost 1 base, and 10 bases lay in between. CDR3 size: 15 residues. In DNA form, the CDR3 reads TGTGCCAGCAGCGTAGCGGGCAGCTCCCAAGAGACCCAGTACTTC. It encodes CASSVAGSSQETQYF.

V usage is TRBV19 and J usage is TRBJ2-3; no reliable D call. Between the trimmed V and J ends, which lost 5 bases and 6 bases, there was a span of 12 bases. Germline values: CDR1 LNHDA, CDR2 SQIVND (reference sequence). The CDR3 has 13 residues. The CDR3 region has the DNA TGTGCCAGTAGTCCAAGACCTCTCGATACGCAGTATTTT. Its protein is CASSPRPLDTQYF.

The sample holds one count of this clone. V and J are TRBV7-9 and TRBJ2-1; a possible D gene is TRBD2 (6 bases). This CDR3 has 15 amino acids. The germline V gene has CDR1 SEHNR and CDR2 FQNEAQ (reference sequence). Between the trimmed V and J ends, which lost 5 bases and 5 bases, there was a span of 16 bases. As DNA, the CDR3 is TGTGCCAGCAGCAGTCCGGGAGCCACCCACAATGAGCAGTTCTTC. Translating it yields CASSSPGATHNEQFF. Looking up the rest from reference TRBV7-9 and TRBJ2-1 gives the full variable domain: DTGVSQNPRHKITKRGQNVTFRCDPISEHNRLYWYRQTLGQGPEFLTYFQNEAQLEKSRLLSDRFSAERPKGSFSTLEIQRTEQGDSAMYLCASSSPGATHNEQFFGPGTRLTVL.

This rearrangement joins TRBV25-1 to TRBJ1-1, with D possibly matching TRBD1 (6 bases). V lost 5 bases to trimming and J lost 5 bases, with 12 bases between them. The V gene's germline CDR1 is MGHDK and CDR2 SYGVNS. This CDR3 region has 13 residues. The DNA of the CDR3 is TGTGCCAGCAGTTCCCTAGGGGGGACTGAAGCTTTCTTT. It encodes CASSSLGGTEAFF.

The genes are TRBV5-4 and TRBJ1-4, with D maybe TRBD1 (6 bases). Germline CDR1 reads SGHNT; CDR2 reads YYREEE (reference sequence). This CDR3 comprises 14 residues. Trimming cost V 4 bases and J 12 bases, with 19 bases left between them. CDR3 DNA: TGTGCCAGCAGCATACGGGGACAACCGATGGAACTGTTTTTT. It yields the protein CASSIRGQPMELFF.

The J gene is TRBJ1-1, the V gene TRBV27; tentatively, D is TRBD1 (5 bases). Looked up from germline, CDR1 is MNHEY and CDR2 is SMNVEV (reference sequence). CDR3 length: 13 amino acids. V was cut by 8 bases and J by 2 bases, with 12 bases left in between. The CDR3 DNA reads as TGTGCCAGCGGCCAGGGACTCAACACTGAAGCTTTCTTT. Translating it yields CASGQGLNTEAFF.

In its sample, this clone was seen once. The chain combines TRBV7-9 with TRBJ1-2; weak D call: TRBD1 (6 bases). V dropped 8 bases and J dropped 5 bases, with 12 bases sitting between them. The CDR3 loop spans 12 amino acids. Germline CDR1 SEHNR, CDR2 FQNEAQ (reference sequence). The CDR3 here is CASRRGGYGYTF. The CDR3 DNA reads TGTGCCAGCCGGAGAGGGGGATATGGCTACACCTTC.

V and J are TRBV10-3 and TRBJ1-1, with TRBD1 identical over 7 bases. Germline V gene lookup returns CDR1 ENHRY and CDR2 SYGVKD. CDR3 length: 16 amino acids. The ends lost 0 bases at V and 4 bases at J; junction bases unmatched: 8. This CDR3 reads CAISESTTGRPTEAFF. The DNA for the CDR3 is TGTGCCATCAGTGAGTCGACGACAGGGAGGCCCACTGAAGCTTTCTTT.

The gene calls are TRBV10-3 and TRBJ2-1; D gene ambiguous. The V end lost 2 bases, the J end lost 9 bases, and 8 bases lay between the germline ends. Germline lookup yields CDR1 ENHRY and CDR2 SYGVKD. The CDR3 extends over 12 amino acids. CDR3 bases: TGTGCCATCAGTGAGCCCTGGGGTGAGCAGTTCTTC. Translation: CAISEPWGEQFF.

The chain has TRBV2 and TRBJ2-7; D is possibly TRBD2 (6 bases). Germline V gives CDR1 SNHLY, CDR2 FYNNEI. This CDR3 has 15 amino acids. Trimming pared 3 bases from V and 2 bases from J, leaving 14 bases between. CDR3: CASSEGTGAPYEQYF. Written as DNA, the CDR3 is TGTGCCAGCAGTGAGGGGACTGGGGCTCCCTACGAGCAGTACTTC.

The chain employs TRBV14 and TRBJ1-2, with 7 bases matching TRBD1. In germline, CDR1 is SGHDN, CDR2 FVKESK. The CDR3 runs 16 residues. Losses at the gene ends were 0 bases for V and 4 bases for J; bases not matched to a gene: 8. The CDR3 sequence: CASSQDLGKGAYGYTF. CDR3 coding DNA: TGTGCCAGCAGCCAAGATTTGGGAAAGGGGGCCTATGGCTACACCTTC.

CDR3: CASMGRDEQFF. CDR3 DNA: TGTGCCAGTATGGGGCGGGATGAGCAGTTCTTC. V and J are TRBV19 and TRBJ2-1; possibly TRBD1 or TRBD2 for D (5 bases each). V dropped 7 bases and J dropped 8 bases, with 9 bases sitting between them. Per the germline V gene, CDR1 is LNHDA and CDR2 is SQIVND (reference sequence). The CDR3 consists of 11 residues.

This clone occurred once. The rearrangement links TRBV7-9 to TRBJ2-1; D gene unclear. The length of the CDR3 is 16 residues. Per the germline V gene, CDR1 is SEHNR and CDR2 is FQNEAQ (reference sequence). V lost 5 bases and J lost 0, with 14 bases in between. CDR3 region: CASSRLDLSSYNEQFF. In DNA, the CDR3 is TGTGCCAGCAGCCGCCTAGACTTAAGCTCCTACAATGAGCAGTTCTTC.

The chain uses TRBV7-9 and TRBJ2-6, with a weak D call TRBD1 (5 bases). This CDR3 has 17 residues. The germline CDR1 and CDR2 sequences are SEHNR and FQNEAQ (reference sequence). Trimming left V 5 bases short and J 4 bases short, with 18 bases between. The CDR3 protein is CASSPLGRARGANVLTF. DNA for the CDR3: TGTGCCAGCAGCCCTTTGGGCAGGGCAAGAGGGGCCAACGTCCTGACTTTC.

The chain has TRBV4-3 and TRBJ2-1, with 12 bases matching TRBD2. J gave up 10 bases and V 0 bases, and 13 bases lay outside the gene matches. Germline lookup yields CDR1 LGHNA and CDR2 YSLEER. The CDR3 runs 18 residues. The CDR3 loop reads CASSQDGPSGGETREQFF. The CDR3 DNA reads as TGCGCCAGCAGCCAAGATGGTCCTAGCGGGGGGGAGACCCGAGAGCAGTTCTTC.

The CDR3 DNA reads as TGCAGCGTTGAAGATGTGTGGAGCTACAATGAGCAGTTCTTC. Amino acids: CSVEDVWSYNEQFF. The chain is built from TRBV29-1 and TRBJ2-1; no definite D call. Trimming removed 0 bases from V and 3 bases from J, with 9 bases in between. Germline-derived CDR1 and CDR2 are SQVTM and ANQGSEA. The CDR3 has 14 amino acids.

The gene calls are TRBV7-9 and TRBJ1-1, with D possibly matching TRBD1 (6 bases). The CDR3 sequence is 14 residues long. The germline V gene encodes CDR1 SEHNR and CDR2 FQNEAQ (reference sequence). The germline V and J ends were trimmed by 7 bases and 1 base, with 13 bases remaining between them. The CDR3 DNA is TGTGCCAGCACCCTTACAGGGCGGAACACTGAAGCTTTCTTT. It is translated as CASTLTGRNTEAFF.

Points on this clone: The sample carries other DNA sequences with the same CDR3. The V and J genes are TRBV5-1 and TRBJ2-7; no reliable D call. CDR3 length equals 13 residues. Between the trimmed V and J ends, which lost 0 bases and 2 bases, there was a span of 6 bases. Germline lookup yields CDR1 SGHRS and CDR2 YFSETQ. The CDR3 sequence is CASSLGGPYEQYF. The CDR3 DNA sequence: TGCGCCAGCAGCTTGGGAGGCCCCTACGAGCAGTACTTC.

The rearrangement uses TRBV5-6 and TRBJ1-3; no definite D call. V was shortened by 4 bases and J by 1 base, with 9 bases between the two germline ends. The CDR3 totals 14 residues. In germline, CDR1 is SGHDT, CDR2 YYEEEE. The CDR3 region is CASSVGISGNTIYF. Written as DNA, the CDR3 is TGTGCCAGCAGCGTCGGGATTTCTGGAAACACCATATATTTT. The full variable domain, with the rest looked up from reference TRBV5-6 and TRBJ1-3, is DAGVTQSPTHLIKTRGQQVTLRCSPKSGHDTVSWYQQALGQGPQFIFQYYEEEERQRGNFPDRFSGHQFPNYSSELNVNALLLGDSALYLCASSVGISGNTIYFGEGSWLTVV.

The chain joins TRBV12-5 to TRBJ2-7; 8 nucleotides match TRBD1. CDR3 length equals 12 residues. Trimming cost V 6 bases and J 6 bases; bases outside gene matches: 4. The germline V gene encodes CDR1 LGHNT and CDR2 FRNRAP. CDR3 coding DNA: TGTGCTAGTGGCCTCACAGGGGGCGAGCAGTACTTC. It codes for CASGLTGGEQYF.

This chain joins TRBV7-6 and TRBJ1-5; no definite D call. The V gene's germline CDR1 is SGHVS and CDR2 FNYEAQ. CDR3 length: 13 residues. V was clipped by 0 bases and J by 4 bases, with 4 bases between them. CDR3 sequence (DNA): TGTGCCAGCAGCTTAGCAGAAAATCAGCCCCAGCATTTT. Its protein is CASSLAENQPQHF.

The chain carries TRBV27 and TRBJ1-5, with D possibly matching TRBD1 (6 bases). CDR1 MNHEY and CDR2 SMNVEV come from the germline V gene (reference sequence). This CDR3 is 14 amino acids long. Trimming removed 5 bases from V and 7 bases from J, with 15 bases in between. The CDR3 sequence: CASSPVWGGQPQHF. CDR3 DNA sequence: TGTGCCAGCAGTCCTGTATGGGGGGGCCAGCCCCAGCATTTT.

The chain combines TRBV7-9 with TRBJ2-7, with unresolved D. This CDR3 spans 14 amino acids. The V gene's germline CDR1 is SEHNR and CDR2 FQNEAQ (reference sequence). V gave up 5 bases and J gave up 6 bases, with 17 bases separating them. CDR3 amino acids: CASSPSLGATEQYF. Here the CDR3 DNA reads TGTGCCAGCAGCCCCAGCTTAGGAGCGACCGAGCAGTACTTC.

The rearrangement joins TRBV5-6 to TRBJ1-3, with no clear D. Germline CDR1 SGHDT, CDR2 YYEEEE. The CDR3 loop spans 13 amino acids. The V end lost 4 bases, the J end lost 4 bases, and 9 bases lay between the germline ends. The CDR3 protein is CASSRDKGNTIYF. The CDR3 DNA is TGTGCCAGCAGCCGAGATAAGGGAAACACCATATATTTT.